Each of the 27 T cell receptor beta chains below was sequenced from the same sample in a study of shared clonotypes between healthy human individuals. Only in-frame clones appear in the TCRdb table, and some are missing; sequencing was by immunoSEQ multiplex PCR. Seen here are more than 2,000,000 clones, around 94% observed once, and the top ten hold more than 0.12%. Sequenced material: naive CD4+ T cells sorted from blood. Regarding subset: CD45RA+ positively selected. The receptors here all came from a young man in good health.

The chain couples TRBV19 to TRBJ2-7; 8 nucleotides match TRBD1. The CDR3 is 15 amino acids. Looked up from germline, CDR1 is LNHDA and CDR2 is SQIVND (reference sequence). The ends lost 5 bases at V and 2 bases at J; junction bases unmatched: 8. CDR3 nucleotide sequence: TGTGCCAGTAGTGAAACCGGGACAGGTCCCTACGAGCAGTACTTC. Translating gives CASSETGTGPYEQYF.

The rearrangement links TRBV7-9 to TRBJ1-3; a weak D match, TRBD1 (5 bases). In germline, CDR1 is SEHNR, CDR2 FQNEAQ (reference sequence). V was clipped by 2 bases and J by 0 bases, with 11 bases between them. CDR3 length: 16 amino acids. CDR3 bases: TGTGCCAGCAGCTTACAGGGACCTCTCTCTGGAAACACCATATATTTT. Its translation: CASSLQGPLSGNTIYF.

This sequence joins TRBV5-4 and TRBJ1-2; 7 bases line up with TRBD1. CDR1 is SGHNT and CDR2 is YYREEE in the germline V gene (reference sequence). The CDR3 is 13 amino acids. V shed 2 bases and J 7 bases; nucleotides not matched to a gene: 5. CDR3 protein: CASSFRDSPGYTF. The CDR3 nucleotides read TGTGCCAGCAGCTTCCGGGACAGCCCTGGCTACACCTTC.

Comment on this clone: Additional DNA sequences in this sample encode the identical CDR3. The V gene is TRBV5-4, the J gene TRBJ2-3; D is ambiguous. Germline V gene sequence: CDR1 SGHNT, CDR2 YYREEE (reference sequence). V lost 2 bases and J 2 bases, leaving 0 bases between the germline ends. This CDR3 has 11 amino acids. CDR3 amino acids: CASSFTDTQYF. Written as DNA, the CDR3 is TGTGCCAGCAGCTTCACAGATACGCAGTATTTT.

This chain connects TRBV4-1 to TRBJ2-1; 8 bases are shared with TRBD2. Germline trimming cut 1 base from V and 7 bases from J; bases unmatched to any gene: 12. The CDR3 has 17 amino acids. Germline loops: CDR1 MGHRA, CDR2 YSYEKL. CDR3 nucleotides: TGCGCCAGCAGCCAAGGCCTAGCGGGTCCCAAAGGGAATGAGCAGTTCTTC. It translates to CASSQGLAGPKGNEQFF.

This chain connects TRBV19 to TRBJ2-3; TRBD2 might be the D (5 bases). V dropped 8 bases and J dropped 4 bases, with 16 bases sitting between them. CDR1 and CDR2 from the germline V gene are LNHDA and SQIVND (reference sequence). The CDR3 has 14 amino acids. CDR3 loop: CASGPGGASDTQYF. Here the CDR3 DNA reads TGTGCCAGTGGACCCGGAGGAGCTTCAGATACGCAGTATTTT.

This chain connects TRBV27 to TRBJ1-1; D not certain. Per germline, CDR1 MNHEY and CDR2 SMNVEV (reference sequence). The CDR3 extends over 13 amino acids. V was trimmed by 4 bases and J by 2 bases, leaving 8 bases between them. The CDR3, as DNA: TGTGCCAGCAGTTACTTAGTTAACACTGAAGCTTTCTTT. Protein product: CASSYLVNTEAFF.

The chain links TRBV5-1 to TRBJ2-5, with 15 bases matching TRBD2. The CDR3 length is 16 residues. V lost 4 bases and J lost 2; bases outside the gene matches: 3. Germline CDR1 and CDR2: SGHRS and YFSETQ. Here the CDR3 DNA reads TGCGCCAGCAGCGTCGGACTAGCGGGGGGGCAAGAGACCCAGTACTTC. Translated: CASSVGLAGGQETQYF.

This clone was picked up one time. This chain uses TRBV20-1 with TRBJ2-4; a possible D gene is TRBD2 (6 bases). Looked up from germline, CDR1 is DFQATT and CDR2 is SNEGSKA (reference sequence). This CDR3 has 11 amino acids. Trimming removed 3 bases from V and 9 bases from J, with 9 bases in between. This CDR3 is CSASPGGIQYF. The CDR3 coding sequence is TGCAGTGCTAGTCCCGGGGGCATTCAGTACTTC.

As regards this clone: Other DNA sequences in this sample translate to the same CDR3. This rearrangement joins TRBV18 to TRBJ2-1; D unresolved. The CDR3 covers 13 residues. CDR1 KGHSH and CDR2 LQKENI come from the germline V gene. Trimming stripped 0 bases from V and 4 bases from J, with 4 bases between. CDR3 region: CASSPPTYNEQFF. In nucleotides, the CDR3 is TGTGCCAGCTCACCACCTACGTACAATGAGCAGTTCTTC.

The chain uses TRBV28 and TRBJ1-2, with D unresolved. V dropped 2 bases and J dropped 4 bases, with 5 bases sitting between them. The germline V gene encodes CDR1 MDHEN and CDR2 SYDVKM. This CDR3 contains 12 residues. DNA for the CDR3: TGTGCCAGCAGTTTAACGATCTATGGCTACACCTTC. Its protein is CASSLTIYGYTF.

V and J are TRBV28 and TRBJ2-7; D is possibly TRBD1 (6 bases). The CDR3 totals 15 residues. Between the trimmed V and J ends, which lost 4 bases and 0 bases, there was a span of 13 bases. Germline CDR1 is MDHEN and CDR2 is SYDVKM. CDR3 DNA: TGTGCCAGCAGTTCTGGACAGATAAGCTCCTACGAGCAGTACTTC. Encoded protein: CASSSGQISSYEQYF.

This clone was counted a few times. This rearrangement joins TRBV6-4 to TRBJ1-1; no definite D call. The CDR3 totals 14 residues. Germline assignment: CDR1 MRHNA and CDR2 SNTAGT. The V and J ends lost 6 bases and 5 bases respectively, with 16 bases between them. CDR3 protein: CASRLEPGGTEAFF. The CDR3 bases are TGTGCCAGCAGACTAGAACCCGGAGGGACTGAAGCTTTCTTT.

The chain couples TRBV5-1 to TRBJ2-3, with no clear D. Between the trimmed V and J ends, which lost 0 bases and 6 bases, there was a span of 8 bases. Germline CDR1 SGHRS, CDR2 YFSETQ. This CDR3 comprises 13 residues. The CDR3 coding sequence is TGCGCCAGCAGCTTGGACTTGGGTGATACGCAGTATTTT. Translated: CASSLDLGDTQYF.

This rearrangement joins TRBV28 to TRBJ1-2, with unresolved D. The CDR3 extends over 17 amino acids. The germline V and J ends were trimmed by 6 bases and 0 bases, with 20 bases remaining between them. Germline assignment: CDR1 MDHEN and CDR2 SYDVKM. The CDR3 loop is CASSTSQPITANYGYTF. CDR3 in DNA: TGTGCCAGCAGCACATCTCAGCCTATAACAGCTAACTATGGCTACACCTTC.

The V gene is TRBV27, the J gene TRBJ2-4, with 7 bases lining up with TRBD1. CDR1 MNHEY and CDR2 SMNVEV come from the germline V gene (reference sequence). The CDR3 has 18 residues. The V gene end was trimmed by 6 bases and the J gene end by 1 base; junction bases not matched to a gene: 15. The CDR3 nucleotides read TGTGCCAGCAGCCCCAAAACTTTACAGGGGCTGGCCAAAAACATTCAGTACTTC. Translated, it gives CASSPKTLQGLAKNIQYF.

This clone came up a few times. The chain couples TRBV6-1 to TRBJ1-5, with no clear D. Between the trimmed V and J ends, which lost 2 bases and 0 bases, there was a span of 8 bases. The CDR3 spans 15 residues. Germline V gene lookup returns CDR1 MNHNS and CDR2 SASEGT. CDR3 sequence reads: CASSELGTSNQPQHF. DNA of the CDR3: TGTGCCAGCAGTGAATTGGGCACTAGCAATCAGCCCCAGCATTTT.

J is TRBJ2-1 and V is TRBV10-3; TRBD2 might be the D (6 bases). Between the trimmed V and J ends, which lost 7 bases and 6 bases, there was a span of 16 bases. The CDR3 is made up of 14 amino acids. Germline-derived CDR1 and CDR2 are ENHRY and SYGVKD. The CDR3 is CAIMGTGFANEQFF. For the CDR3, the DNA is TGTGCCATCATGGGGACTGGATTCGCCAATGAGCAGTTCTTC.

The chain couples TRBV6-5 to TRBJ2-5; D not certain. Judging by the DNA end, TRBJ2-7 fits better; the J call may be wrong. The CDR3 sequence is 14 residues long. CDR1 and CDR2 from the germline V gene are MNHEY and SVGAGI. CDR3 DNA sequence: TGTGCCAGCAGTTACTCTCCCGGCCCCTACGAGCAGTACTTC. Translation gives CASSYSPGPYEQYF.

The rearrangement uses TRBV7-2 and TRBJ2-1, with D uncertain. Germline V CDR1 and CDR2: SGHTA, FQGNSA. V dropped 4 bases and J dropped 15 bases, with 13 bases sitting between them. This CDR3 contains 11 residues. The CDR3 is CASSSGLRLFF. As DNA, the CDR3 is TGTGCCAGCAGCTCCGGGTTGAGGCTGTTCTTC. Drawing the rest from reference TRBV7-2 and TRBJ2-1, the complete variable domain is GAGVSQSPSNKVTEKGKDVELRCDPISGHTALYWYRQSLGQGLEFLIYFQGNSAPDKSGLPSDRFSAERTGGSVSTLTIQRTQQEDSAVYLCASSSGLRLFFGPGTRLTVL.

V and J are TRBV28 and TRBJ1-5, with 7 bases aligning to TRBD1. From germline, CDR1 is MDHEN and CDR2 SYDVKM. The CDR3 spans 15 residues. V shed 6 bases, J shed 6 bases, and the junction held 11 bases outside the gene matches. The CDR3 sequence is CASREQGSYLQPQHF. Written as DNA, the CDR3 is TGTGCCAGCAGGGAACAGGGGTCCTATCTTCAGCCCCAGCATTTT.

The chain couples TRBV9 to TRBJ1-1, with a weak D call TRBD1 (6 bases). Germline lookup yields CDR1 SGDLS and CDR2 YYNGEE. The CDR3 runs to 13 residues. Trimming removed 0 bases from V and 8 bases from J, with 11 bases in between. The CDR3 spells CASSVEYTGEAFF. DNA for the CDR3: TGTGCCAGCAGCGTAGAGTATACAGGGGAAGCTTTCTTT.

This sequence joins TRBV5-4 and TRBJ1-3; the match to TRBD1 covers 8 bases. CDR1 SGHNT and CDR2 YYREEE come from the germline V gene (reference sequence). V trimming: 1 base; J trimming: 3 bases; junction bases outside the gene matches: 3. The CDR3 runs to 15 residues. The CDR3 loop is CASSLPGTGGNTIYF. CDR3 bases: TGTGCCAGCAGCTTGCCCGGGACAGGTGGAAACACCATATATTTT.

This chain joins TRBV5-4 and TRBJ2-5, with 13 bases lining up with TRBD2. The V and J ends lost 6 bases and 3 bases, in that order; junction bases with no gene match: 8. The CDR3 is 16 amino acids. Germline values: CDR1 SGHNT, CDR2 YYREEE (reference sequence). CDR3 coding DNA: TGTGCCAGCACCCGAGGGACTAGCGGGGTGGAAGAGACCCAGTACTTC. This translates into CASTRGTSGVEETQYF. The full variable domain, in which reference TRBV5-4 and TRBJ2-5 provide the parts outside the CDR3, is ETGVTQSPTHLIKTRGQQVTLRCSSQSGHNTVSWYQQALGQGPQFIFQYYREEENGRGNFPPRFSGLQFPNYSSELNVNALELDDSALYLCASTRGTSGVEETQYFGPGTRLLVL.

The chain carries TRBV7-9 and TRBJ1-5, with a weak D call TRBD1 (5 bases). Germline CDR1 and CDR2: SEHNR and FQNEAQ (reference sequence). Trimming shortened V by 6 bases and J by 9 bases, and 15 bases separated the two germline ends. The CDR3 extends over 13 amino acids. The CDR3 region is CASSRDVRGPQHF. The CDR3 DNA reads as TGTGCCAGCAGTCGGGACGTGAGAGGGCCCCAGCATTTT.

The rearrangement links TRBV4-2 to TRBJ2-3; 11 positions agree with TRBD2. Trimming took 1 base from V and 4 from J; bases not matched to a gene: 4. CDR1 is LGHNA and CDR2 is YNFKEQ in the germline V gene. CDR3 length equals 16 residues. CDR3 sequence reads: CASSQAIAGGSDTQYF. CDR3 nucleotide sequence: TGTGCCAGCAGCCAAGCCATAGCGGGGGGGTCAGATACGCAGTATTTT.

The chain recombines TRBV5-1 with TRBJ1-4, with 11 bases aligning to TRBD1. Germline loops: CDR1 SGHRS, CDR2 YFSETQ. V trimming: 4 bases; J trimming: 0 bases; junction bases outside the gene matches: 5. The CDR3 is made up of 17 amino acids. The CDR3 loop is CASSRTGGFTTNEKLFF. In nucleotides, the CDR3 is TGCGCCAGCAGCAGGACAGGGGGCTTTACAACTAATGAAAAACTGTTTTTT.